This TCR beta chain was captured by sequencing in a study of cytomegalovirus exposure and HLA in healthy donors. Study at large: Later analysis reported that the approximately 120 validation repertoires shared the platform of the approximately 620 first-cohort repertoires.

The donors were members of the validation cohort, which comprised under 150 subjects and was separate from the first cohort of roughly 700 subjects. Generated by immunoSEQ multiplex PCR, the TCRdb table keeps only in-frame clones and is missing some. This sample has around 140,000 clones, with about 87% found just once. Study-wide results and limits: Reports showed the classifier diagnosing cytomegalovirus status with high specificity and sensitivity. In vitro experiments confirmed that three CMV-associated chains were specific for CMV antigens.

The CDR3 runs to 14 residues. V gave up 8 bases and J gave up 9 bases; unmatched junction bases: 13. The germline CDR1 and CDR2 sequences are WSHSY and SAAADI. About this clone: What it binds is unknown.

Sequenced sample: PBMCs. The chain uses TRBV10-2 and TRBJ2-1; 7 nucleotides align to TRBD1. The source is a young man in good health and CMV-seropositive. The CDR3 region is CASGNLGQSGEQFF. The CDR3 nucleotides read TGCGCCAGCGGGAATTTGGGACAGTCGGGTGAGCAGTTCTTC.